The 15 T cell receptor beta chains below were found in one sample sequenced in a study of T cells expressing NK-cell markers. For each CDR3 protein, TCRdb gives one entry from its re-call of the 5' RACE reads, without DNA. This repertoire includes about 150,000 distinct CDR3 sequences. The sequencing sample was made of blood T cells: a sorted CD56 or NKG2C T cell subset, CD4+ or CD8+ T cells, or bulk PBMC T cells (not recorded which). These TCRs come from a woman in her 50s in good health.

V usage is TRBV12-5 and J usage is TRBJ1-2; TCRdb's D gene call, TRBD1, goes unchecked for lack of DNA. The CDR3 extends over 17 amino acids. Germline values: CDR1 LGHNT, CDR2 FRNRAP. The CDR3 protein is CASGFILRDSDPYGYTF. Supplemented by reference TRBV12-5 and TRBJ1-2, the full variable domain reads DARVTQTPRHKVTEMGQEVTMRCQPILGHNTVFWYRQTMMQGLELLAYFRNRAPLDDSGMPKDRFSAEMPDATLATLKIQPSEPRDSAVYFCASGFILRDSDPYGYTFGSGTRLTVV.

The chain couples TRBV24-1 to TRBJ2-1; TCRdb calls TRBD1, which cannot be checked without DNA. The germline V gene encodes CDR1 KGHDR and CDR2 SFDVKD. The CDR3 totals 13 residues. This CDR3 is CATSAGAGNEQFF.

The CDR3 protein is CASSLADSNEQFF. The chain joins TRBV28 to TRBJ2-1. The CDR3 has 13 residues. CDR1 is MDHEN and CDR2 is SYDVKM in the germline V gene.

The chain uses TRBV7-9 and TRBJ1-4. This CDR3 region has 14 residues. The germline CDR1 and CDR2 sequences are SEHNR and FQNEAQ (reference sequence). The CDR3 spells CASSPRTGEGNLFF.

The chain carries TRBV21-1 and TRBJ2-3; with no DNA, the TCRdb D assignment of TRBD2 cannot be verified. TRBV21-1 counts as a pseudogene. This CDR3 is 19 amino acids long. The CDR3 here is CASSSQGPPGGRSTDTQYF.

The chain has TRBV19 and TRBJ1-1; TCRdb's D call, TRBD1, is unchecked because there is no DNA. The CDR3 is made up of 15 amino acids. Germline lookup yields CDR1 LNHDA and CDR2 SQIVND (reference sequence). The CDR3 loop reads CASRNDRGTWTEAFF.

The chain's CDR3 is CSSTGTSGFVEQFF. This chain uses TRBV6-1 with TRBJ2-1; TCRdb picks TRBD2, but there is no DNA to check that call. This CDR3 has 14 residues. Germline loops: CDR1 MNHNS, CDR2 SASEGT.

The chain employs TRBV27 and TRBJ2-7; TCRdb calls TRBD1, which cannot be checked without DNA. This CDR3 comprises 15 residues. In germline, CDR1 is MNHEY, CDR2 SMNVEV (reference sequence). The CDR3: CASSFSLGGIAEQYF.

The gene calls are TRBV25-1 and TRBJ2-1. Germline values: CDR1 MGHDK, CDR2 SYGVNS. The CDR3 loop spans 13 amino acids. CDR3 protein: CASGLGSYNEQFF.

The chain recombines TRBV4-1 with TRBJ2-1. From germline, CDR1 is MGHRA and CDR2 YSYEKL. CDR3 size: 12 residues. CDR3 region: CASSQDRLHKFF.

The gene calls are TRBV29-1 and TRBJ2-7; TCRdb returns TRBD1, unconfirmable since there is no DNA. The CDR3 runs to 15 residues. Germline CDR1 is SQVTM and CDR2 is ANQGSEA. CDR3: CSVRGTADGSDEQYF.

The V call is TRBV20-1, the J call TRBJ2-7; lacking DNA, the TRBD1 call made by TCRdb goes unchecked. Germline V lookup: CDR1 DFQATT, CDR2 SNEGSKA (reference sequence). The CDR3 contains 13 residues. CDR3: CSVPGRLAYEQYF.

The rearrangement links TRBV4-1 to TRBJ2-3; TCRdb outputs TRBD1, but without DNA this stays unchecked. The CDR3 contains 15 residues. CDR1 and CDR2 (germline): MGHRA, YSYEKL. This chain's CDR3 is CASSQHAGMEDTQYF.

The chain is built from TRBV6-2 or TRBV6-3 and TRBJ2-1; TCRdb indicates TRBD1, and absent DNA this call remains unverified. Per the germline V gene, CDR1 is MNHEY and CDR2 is SVGEGT. The CDR3 loop spans 12 amino acids. The CDR3 here is CASSLPGNEQFF.

The chain is built from TRBV6-5 and TRBJ1-1; TCRdb picks TRBD1, but there is no DNA to check that call. Germline CDR1 is MNHEY and CDR2 is SVGAGI. The length of the CDR3 is 14 residues. This chain's CDR3 is CASSYNRGHTEAFF.